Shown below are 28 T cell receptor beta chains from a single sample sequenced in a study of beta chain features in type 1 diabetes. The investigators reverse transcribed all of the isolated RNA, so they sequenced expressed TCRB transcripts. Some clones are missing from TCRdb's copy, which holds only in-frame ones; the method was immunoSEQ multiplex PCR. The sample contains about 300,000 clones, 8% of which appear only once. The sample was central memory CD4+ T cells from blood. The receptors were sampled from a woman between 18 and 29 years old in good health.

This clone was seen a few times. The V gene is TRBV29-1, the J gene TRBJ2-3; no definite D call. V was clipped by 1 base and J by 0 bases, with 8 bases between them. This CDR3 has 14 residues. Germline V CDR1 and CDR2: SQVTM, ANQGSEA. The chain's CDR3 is CSVEVAASTDTQYF. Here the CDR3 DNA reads TGCAGCGTTGAAGTGGCAGCTAGCACAGATACGCAGTATTTT.

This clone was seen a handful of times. CDR3 DNA sequence: TGCAGCGCGGAGCCGGGACGGGGACAAGAGACCCAGTACTTC. Its protein is CSAEPGRGQETQYF. The chain combines TRBV29-1 with TRBJ2-5; D is tentatively TRBD1 or TRBD2 (5 bases each). In germline, CDR1 is SQVTM, CDR2 ANQGSEA. V was shortened by 7 bases and J by 2 bases, with 17 bases between the two germline ends. The CDR3 length is 14 residues.

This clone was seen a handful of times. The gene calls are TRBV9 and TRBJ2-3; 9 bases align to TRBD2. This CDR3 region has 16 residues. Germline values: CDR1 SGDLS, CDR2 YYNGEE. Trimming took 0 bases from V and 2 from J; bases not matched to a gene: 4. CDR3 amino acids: CASSVASGAFTDTQYF. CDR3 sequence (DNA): TGTGCCAGCAGCGTAGCTAGCGGGGCCTTCACAGATACGCAGTATTTT.

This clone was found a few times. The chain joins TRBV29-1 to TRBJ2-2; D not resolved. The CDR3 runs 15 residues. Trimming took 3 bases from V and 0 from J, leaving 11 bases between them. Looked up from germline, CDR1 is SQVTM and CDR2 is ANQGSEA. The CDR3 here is CSVERRRSNTGELFF. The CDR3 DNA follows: TGCAGCGTTGAGCGGCGACGATCGAACACCGGGGAGCTGTTTTTT.

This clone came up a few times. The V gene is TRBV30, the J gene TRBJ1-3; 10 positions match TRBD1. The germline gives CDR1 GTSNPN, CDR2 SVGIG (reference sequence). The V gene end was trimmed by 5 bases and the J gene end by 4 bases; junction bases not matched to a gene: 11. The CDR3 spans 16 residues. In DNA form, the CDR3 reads TGTGCCTGGGACAGGGGGCTCGGTAATGGAGGAAACACCATATATTTT. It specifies CAWDRGLGNGGNTIYF.

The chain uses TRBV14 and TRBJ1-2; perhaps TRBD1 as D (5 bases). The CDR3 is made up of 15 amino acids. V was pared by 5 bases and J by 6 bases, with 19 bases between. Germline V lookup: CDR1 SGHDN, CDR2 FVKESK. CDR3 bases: TGTGCCAGCAGCGCGTACCTGAGGGGAGTCGATGGCTACACCTTC. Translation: CASSAYLRGVDGYTF.

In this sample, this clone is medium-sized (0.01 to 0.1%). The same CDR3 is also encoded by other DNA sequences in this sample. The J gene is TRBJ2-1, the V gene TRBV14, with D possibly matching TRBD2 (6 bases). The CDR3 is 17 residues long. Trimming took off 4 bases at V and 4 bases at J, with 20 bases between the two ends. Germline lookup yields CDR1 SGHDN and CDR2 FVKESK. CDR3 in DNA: TGTGCCAGCAGCCCAAGGGTTCGGAGCGGGCTGTACAATGAGCAGTTCTTC. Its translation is CASSPRVRSGLYNEQFF.

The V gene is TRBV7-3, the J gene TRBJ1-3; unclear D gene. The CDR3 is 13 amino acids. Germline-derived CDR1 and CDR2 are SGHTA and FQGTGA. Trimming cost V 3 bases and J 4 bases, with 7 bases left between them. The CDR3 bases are TGTGCCAGCAGCTTTAACCCGGGAAACACCATATATTTT. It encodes CASSFNPGNTIYF. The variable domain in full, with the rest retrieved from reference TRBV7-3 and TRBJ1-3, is GAGVSQTPSNKVTEKGKYVELRCDPISGHTALYWYRQSLGQGPEFLIYFQGTGAADDSGLPNDRFFAVRPEGSVSTLKIQRTERGDSAVYLCASSFNPGNTIYFGEGSWLTVV.

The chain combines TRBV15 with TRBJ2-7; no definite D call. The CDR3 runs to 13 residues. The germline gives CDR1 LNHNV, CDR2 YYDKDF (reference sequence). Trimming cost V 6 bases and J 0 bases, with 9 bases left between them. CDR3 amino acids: CATSPESSYEQYF. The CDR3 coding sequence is TGTGCCACCAGTCCTGAGAGCTCCTACGAGCAGTACTTC.

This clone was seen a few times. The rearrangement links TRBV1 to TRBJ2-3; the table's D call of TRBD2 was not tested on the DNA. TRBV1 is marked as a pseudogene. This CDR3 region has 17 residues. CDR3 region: CTSSQDLLERGTDTQYF. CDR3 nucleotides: TGCACCAGCAGCCAAGATCTTTTGGAGCGGGGCACAGATACGCAGTATTTT.

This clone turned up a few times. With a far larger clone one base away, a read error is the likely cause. For the CDR3, the DNA is TGTGCCGGGACCTGGGGTTCGACCCAGTACTTC. It yields the protein CAGTWGSTQYF. The rearrangement uses TRBV30 and TRBJ2-5; D is possibly TRBD1 or TRBD2 (5 bases each). This CDR3 has 11 residues. V was pared by 8 bases and J by 7 bases, with 14 bases between. In germline, CDR1 is GTSNPN, CDR2 SVGIG (reference sequence).

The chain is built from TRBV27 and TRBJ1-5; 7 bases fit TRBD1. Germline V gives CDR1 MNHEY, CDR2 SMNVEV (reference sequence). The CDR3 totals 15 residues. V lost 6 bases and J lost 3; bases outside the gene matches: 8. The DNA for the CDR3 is TGTGCCAGCAGCGACCGGGACAGCTACAATCAGCCCCAGCATTTT. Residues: CASSDRDSYNQPQHF.

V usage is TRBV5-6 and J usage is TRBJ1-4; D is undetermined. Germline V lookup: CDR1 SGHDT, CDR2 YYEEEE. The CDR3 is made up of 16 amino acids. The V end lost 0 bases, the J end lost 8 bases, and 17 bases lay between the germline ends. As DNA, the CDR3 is TGTGCCAGCAGCTTGGGGCCGGGAAGAGGTTTCGAAAAACTGTTTTTT. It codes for CASSLGPGRGFEKLFF.

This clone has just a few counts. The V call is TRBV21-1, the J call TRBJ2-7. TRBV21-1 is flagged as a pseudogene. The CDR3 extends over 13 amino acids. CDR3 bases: TGTGCCAGCAATACAATAGGTATCTACGAGCAGTACGTC. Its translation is CASNTIGIYEQYV.

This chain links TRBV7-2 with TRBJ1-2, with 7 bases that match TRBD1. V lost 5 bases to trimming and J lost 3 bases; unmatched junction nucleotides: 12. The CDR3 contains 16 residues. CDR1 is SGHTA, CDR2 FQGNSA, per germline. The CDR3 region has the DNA TGTGCCAGCAGCCTCTCTTTCGGACAGGACTACTATGGCTACACCTTC. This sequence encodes CASSLSFGQDYYGYTF.

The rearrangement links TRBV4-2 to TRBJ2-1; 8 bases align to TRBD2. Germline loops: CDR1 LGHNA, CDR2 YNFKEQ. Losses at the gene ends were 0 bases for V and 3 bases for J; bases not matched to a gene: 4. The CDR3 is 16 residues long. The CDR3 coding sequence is TGTGCCAGCAGCCAAGAACCCGGGGGGGACTACAATGAGCAGTTCTTC. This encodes CASSQEPGGDYNEQFF.

The CDR3 nucleotides read TGTGCCAGCAGCGCGCGGACAGGTGATTCTTCACCCCTCCACTTT. Translation gives CASSARTGDSSPLHF. The chain combines TRBV9 with TRBJ1-6, with 7 nucleotides matching TRBD1. Germline trimming cut 3 bases from V and 9 bases from J; bases unmatched to any gene: 9. This CDR3 is 15 amino acids long. Germline CDR1 is SGDLS and CDR2 is YYNGEE.

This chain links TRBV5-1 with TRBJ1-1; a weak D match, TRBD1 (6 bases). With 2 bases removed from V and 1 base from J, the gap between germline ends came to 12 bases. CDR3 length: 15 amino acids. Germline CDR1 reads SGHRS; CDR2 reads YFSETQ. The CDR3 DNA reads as TGCGCCAGCAGCTTTAAGTGGGGGGCGAACACTGAAGCTTTCTTT. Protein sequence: CASSFKWGANTEAFF.

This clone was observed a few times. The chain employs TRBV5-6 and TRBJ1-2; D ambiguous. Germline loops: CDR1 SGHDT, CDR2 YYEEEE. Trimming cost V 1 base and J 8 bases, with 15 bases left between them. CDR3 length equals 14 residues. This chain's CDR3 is CASSLSVGIGGYTF. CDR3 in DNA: TGTGCCAGCAGCTTGTCGGTAGGAATAGGGGGCTACACCTTC.

CDR3 DNA sequence: TGTGCCAGCAACCGGGACAGGGGCACAGATACGCAGTATTTT. Protein sequence: CASNRDRGTDTQYF. The chain has TRBV6-1 and TRBJ2-3, with 9 bases that match TRBD1. The CDR3 length is 14 residues. The trim removed 7 bases at V and 1 base at J, leaving 3 bases unmatched. Germline CDR1 is MNHNS and CDR2 is SASEGT.

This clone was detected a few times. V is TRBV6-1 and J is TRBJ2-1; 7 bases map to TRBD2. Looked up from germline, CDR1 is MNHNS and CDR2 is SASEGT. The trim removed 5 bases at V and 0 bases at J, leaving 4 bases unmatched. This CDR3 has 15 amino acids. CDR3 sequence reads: CASSFLAASYNEQFF. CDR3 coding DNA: TGTGCCAGCAGTTTCCTAGCGGCCTCCTACAATGAGCAGTTCTTC.

CDR3 amino acids: CASSRGTGYEQYV. In DNA form, the CDR3 reads TGTGCCAGCAGCCGCGGGACAGGCTACGAGCAGTACGTC. The chain combines TRBV27 with TRBJ2-7; 8 bases fit TRBD1. The CDR3 consists of 13 residues. The trim removed 6 bases at V and 3 bases at J, leaving 4 bases unmatched. CDR1 is MNHEY and CDR2 is SMNVEV in the germline V gene (reference sequence).

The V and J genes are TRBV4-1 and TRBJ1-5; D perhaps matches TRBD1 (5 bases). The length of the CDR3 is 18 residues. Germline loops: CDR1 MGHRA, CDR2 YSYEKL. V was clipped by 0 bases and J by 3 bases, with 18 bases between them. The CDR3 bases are TGCGCCAGCAGCCAAGATTTTTCGGACACGGCGATCAATCAGCCCCAGCATTTT. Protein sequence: CASSQDFSDTAINQPQHF.

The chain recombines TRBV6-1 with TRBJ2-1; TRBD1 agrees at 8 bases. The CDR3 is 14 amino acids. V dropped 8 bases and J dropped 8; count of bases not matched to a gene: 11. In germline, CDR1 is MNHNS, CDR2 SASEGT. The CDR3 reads CASLRQGIWDEQFF. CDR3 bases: TGTGCCAGCCTTAGACAGGGGATTTGGGATGAGCAGTTCTTC.

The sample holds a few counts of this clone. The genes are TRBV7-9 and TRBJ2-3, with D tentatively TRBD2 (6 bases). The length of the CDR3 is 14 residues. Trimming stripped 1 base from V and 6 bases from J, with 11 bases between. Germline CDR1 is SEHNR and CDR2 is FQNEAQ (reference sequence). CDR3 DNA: TGTGCCAGCAGCTTAGACGTTGGAGGGGATACGCAGTATTTT. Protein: CASSLDVGGDTQYF.

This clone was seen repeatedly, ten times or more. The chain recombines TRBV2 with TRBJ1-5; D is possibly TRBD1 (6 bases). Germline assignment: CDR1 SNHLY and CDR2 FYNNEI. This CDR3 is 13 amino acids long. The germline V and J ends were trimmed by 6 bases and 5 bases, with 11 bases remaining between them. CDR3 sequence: CASSTYRDQPQHF. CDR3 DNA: TGTGCCAGCAGCACTTACAGGGATCAGCCCCAGCATTTT.

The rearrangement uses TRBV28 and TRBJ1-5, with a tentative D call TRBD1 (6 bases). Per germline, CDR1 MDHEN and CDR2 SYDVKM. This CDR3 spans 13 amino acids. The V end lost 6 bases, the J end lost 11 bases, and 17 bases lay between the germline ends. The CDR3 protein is CASRAQGGRTQHF. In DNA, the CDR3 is TGTGCCAGCAGGGCACAGGGAGGGAGGACCCAGCATTTT.

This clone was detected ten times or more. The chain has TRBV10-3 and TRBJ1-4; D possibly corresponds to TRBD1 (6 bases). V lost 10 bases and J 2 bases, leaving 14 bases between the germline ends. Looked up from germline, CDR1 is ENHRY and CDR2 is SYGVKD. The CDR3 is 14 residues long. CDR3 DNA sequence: TGTGCCACTTGCCCGGGGGGCACTAATGAAAAACTGTTTTTT. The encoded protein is CATCPGGTNEKLFF.